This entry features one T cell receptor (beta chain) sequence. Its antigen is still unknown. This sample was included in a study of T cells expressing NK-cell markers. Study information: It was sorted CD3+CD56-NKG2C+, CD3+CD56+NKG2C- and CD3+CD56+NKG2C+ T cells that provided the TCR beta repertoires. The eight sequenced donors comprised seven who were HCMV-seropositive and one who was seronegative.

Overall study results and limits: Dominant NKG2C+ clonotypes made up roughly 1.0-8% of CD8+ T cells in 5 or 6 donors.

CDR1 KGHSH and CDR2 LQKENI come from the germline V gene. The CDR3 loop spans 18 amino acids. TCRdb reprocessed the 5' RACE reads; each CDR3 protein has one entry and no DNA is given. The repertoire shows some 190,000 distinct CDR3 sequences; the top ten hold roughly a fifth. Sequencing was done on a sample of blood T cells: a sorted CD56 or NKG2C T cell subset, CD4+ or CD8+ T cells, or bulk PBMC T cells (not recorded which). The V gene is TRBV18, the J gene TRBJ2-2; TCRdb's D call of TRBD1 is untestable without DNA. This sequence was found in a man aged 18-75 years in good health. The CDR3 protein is CASSPTGNPTKRTGELFF.